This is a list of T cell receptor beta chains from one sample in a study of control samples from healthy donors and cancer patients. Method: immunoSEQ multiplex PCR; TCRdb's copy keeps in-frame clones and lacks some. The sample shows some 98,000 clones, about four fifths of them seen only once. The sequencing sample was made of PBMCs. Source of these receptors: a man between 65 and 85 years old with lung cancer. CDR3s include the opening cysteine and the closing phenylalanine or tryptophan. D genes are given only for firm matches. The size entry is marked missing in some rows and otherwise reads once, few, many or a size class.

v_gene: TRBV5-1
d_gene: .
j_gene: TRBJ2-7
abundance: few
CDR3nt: TGCGCCAGCAGCCAAAACAGGCTTACGGAGCAGTACTTC
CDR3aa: CASSQNRLTEQYF

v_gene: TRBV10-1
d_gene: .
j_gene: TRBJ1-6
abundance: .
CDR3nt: TGCGCCAGCAGTGGACAGTTGGATTCACCCCTCCACTTT
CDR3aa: CASSGQLDSPLHF

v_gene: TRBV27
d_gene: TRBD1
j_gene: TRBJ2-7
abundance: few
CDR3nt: TGTGCCAGCAGTAGAAGGGACAGGGGTTACGAGCAGTACTTC
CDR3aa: CASSRRDRGYEQYF

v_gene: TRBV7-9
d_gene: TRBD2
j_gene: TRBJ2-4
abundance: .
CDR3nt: TGTGCCAGCAGCTTAGGAAGGACTAGCGTTAACAAAAACATTCAGTACTTC
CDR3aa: CASSLGRTSVNKNIQYF

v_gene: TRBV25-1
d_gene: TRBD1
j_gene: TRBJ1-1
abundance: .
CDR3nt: TGTGCCAGCAACAGACAGGGGGTTGAAGCTTTCTTT
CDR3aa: CASNRQGVEAFF

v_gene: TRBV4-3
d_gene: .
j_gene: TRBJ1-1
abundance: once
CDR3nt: TGCGCCAGCAGGAAAGCTGGGACGAACACTGAAGCTTTCTTT
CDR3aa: CASRKAGTNTEAFF

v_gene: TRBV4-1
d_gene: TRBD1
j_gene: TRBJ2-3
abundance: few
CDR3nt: TGCGCCAGCAGGGACAGGGGGAGCACAGATACGCAGTATTTT
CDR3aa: CASRDRGSTDTQYF

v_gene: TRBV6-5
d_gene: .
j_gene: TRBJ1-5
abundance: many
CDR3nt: TGTGCCAGCAGTAGAGCCTCAGGGGGCAATCAGCCCCAGCATTTT
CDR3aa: CASSRASGGNQPQHF

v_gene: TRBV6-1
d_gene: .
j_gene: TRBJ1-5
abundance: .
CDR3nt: TGTGCCAGCAGTGAGGGCAGTAGCAATCAGCCCCAGCATTTT
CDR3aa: CASSEGSSNQPQHF

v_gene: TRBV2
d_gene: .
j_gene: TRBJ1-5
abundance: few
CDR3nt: TGTGCCAGCAGGTTTACAGGGAGCAATCAGCCCCAGCATTTT
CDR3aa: CASRFTGSNQPQHF

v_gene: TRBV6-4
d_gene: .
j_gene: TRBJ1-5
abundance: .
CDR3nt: TGTGCCAGCAGTGTCACAGGGAGCAGCAATCAGCCCCAGCATTTT
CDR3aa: CASSVTGSSNQPQHF

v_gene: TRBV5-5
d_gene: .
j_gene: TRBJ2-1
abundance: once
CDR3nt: TGTGCCAGCAGAGCAGCCTACAATGAGCAGTTCTTC
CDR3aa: CASRAAYNEQFF

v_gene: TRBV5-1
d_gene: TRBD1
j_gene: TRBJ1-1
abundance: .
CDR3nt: TGCGCCAGCAGCTCAAGCGAGGGGGCCTCGAACACTGAAGCTTTCTTT
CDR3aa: CASSSSEGASNTEAFF

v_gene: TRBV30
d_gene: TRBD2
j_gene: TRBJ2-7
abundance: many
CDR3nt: TGTGCCTGGAGTGGGGCTAGCGGGGGGTCCTACGAGCAGTACTTC
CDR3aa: CAWSGASGGSYEQYF